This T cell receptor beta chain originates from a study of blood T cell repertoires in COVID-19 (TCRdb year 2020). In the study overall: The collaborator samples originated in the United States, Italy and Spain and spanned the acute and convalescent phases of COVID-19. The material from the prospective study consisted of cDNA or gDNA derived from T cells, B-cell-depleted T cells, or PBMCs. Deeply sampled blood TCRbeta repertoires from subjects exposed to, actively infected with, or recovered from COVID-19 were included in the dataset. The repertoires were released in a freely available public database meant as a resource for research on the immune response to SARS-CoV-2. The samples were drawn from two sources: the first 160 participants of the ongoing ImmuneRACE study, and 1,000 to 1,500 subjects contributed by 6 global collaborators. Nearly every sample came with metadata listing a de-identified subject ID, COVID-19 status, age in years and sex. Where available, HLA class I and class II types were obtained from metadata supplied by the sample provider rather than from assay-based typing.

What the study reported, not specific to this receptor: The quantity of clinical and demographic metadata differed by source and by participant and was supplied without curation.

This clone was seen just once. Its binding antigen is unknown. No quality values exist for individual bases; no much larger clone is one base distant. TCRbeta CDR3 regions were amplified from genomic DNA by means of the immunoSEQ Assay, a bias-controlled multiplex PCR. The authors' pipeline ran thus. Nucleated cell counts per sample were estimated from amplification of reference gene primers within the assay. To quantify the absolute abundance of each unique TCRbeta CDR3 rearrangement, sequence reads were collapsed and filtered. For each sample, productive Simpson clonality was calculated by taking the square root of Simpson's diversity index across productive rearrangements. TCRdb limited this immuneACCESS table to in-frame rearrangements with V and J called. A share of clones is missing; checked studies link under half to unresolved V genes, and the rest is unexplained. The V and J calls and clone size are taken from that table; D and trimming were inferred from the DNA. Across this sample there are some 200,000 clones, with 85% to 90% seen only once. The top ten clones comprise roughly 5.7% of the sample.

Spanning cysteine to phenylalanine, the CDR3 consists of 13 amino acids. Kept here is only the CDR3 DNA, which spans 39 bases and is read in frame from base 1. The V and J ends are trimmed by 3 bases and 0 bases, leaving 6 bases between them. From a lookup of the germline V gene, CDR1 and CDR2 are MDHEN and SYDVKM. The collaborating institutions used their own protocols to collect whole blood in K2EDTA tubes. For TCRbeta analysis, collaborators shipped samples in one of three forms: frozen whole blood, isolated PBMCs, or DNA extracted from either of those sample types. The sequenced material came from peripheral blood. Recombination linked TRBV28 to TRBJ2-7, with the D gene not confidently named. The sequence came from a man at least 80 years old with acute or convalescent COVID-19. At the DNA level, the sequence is TGTGCCAGCAGTTTGCAGGTCTCCTACGAGCAGTACTTC. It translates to CASSLQVSYEQYF. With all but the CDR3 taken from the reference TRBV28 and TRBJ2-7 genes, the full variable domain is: DVKVTQSSRYLVKRTGEKVFLECVQDMDHENMFWYRQDPGLGLRLIYFSYDVKMKEKGDIPEGYSVSREKKERFSLILESASTNQTSMYLCASSLQVSYEQYFGPGTRLTVT.